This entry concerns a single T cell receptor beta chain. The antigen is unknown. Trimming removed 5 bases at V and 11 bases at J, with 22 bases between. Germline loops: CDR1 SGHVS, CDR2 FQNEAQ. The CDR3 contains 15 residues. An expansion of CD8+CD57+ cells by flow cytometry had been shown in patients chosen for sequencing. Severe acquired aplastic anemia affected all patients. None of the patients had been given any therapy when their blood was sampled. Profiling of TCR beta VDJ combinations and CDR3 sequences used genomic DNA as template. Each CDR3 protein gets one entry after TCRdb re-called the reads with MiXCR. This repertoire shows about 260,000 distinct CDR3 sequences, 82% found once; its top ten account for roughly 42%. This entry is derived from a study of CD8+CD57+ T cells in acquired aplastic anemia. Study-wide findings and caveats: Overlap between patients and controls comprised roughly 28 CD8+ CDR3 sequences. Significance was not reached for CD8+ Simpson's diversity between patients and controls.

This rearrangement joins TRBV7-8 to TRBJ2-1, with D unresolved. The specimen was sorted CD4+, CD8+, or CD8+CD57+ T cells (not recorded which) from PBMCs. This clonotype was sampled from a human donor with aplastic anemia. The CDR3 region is CASSPATGADNQQFF. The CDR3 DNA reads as TGTGCCAGCAGCCCAGCGACTGGCGCCGATAATCAGCAGTTCTTC.